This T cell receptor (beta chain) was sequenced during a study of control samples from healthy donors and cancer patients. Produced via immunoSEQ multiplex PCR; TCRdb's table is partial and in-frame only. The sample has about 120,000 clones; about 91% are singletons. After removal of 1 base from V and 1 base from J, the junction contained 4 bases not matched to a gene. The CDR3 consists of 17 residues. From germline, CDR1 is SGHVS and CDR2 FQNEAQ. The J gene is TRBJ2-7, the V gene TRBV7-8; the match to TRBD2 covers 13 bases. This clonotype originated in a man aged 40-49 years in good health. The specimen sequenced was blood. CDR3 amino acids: CASSLGGLAGVSYEQYF. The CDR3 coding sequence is TGTGCCAGCAGCTTAGGCGGACTAGCGGGGGTTTCCTACGAGCAGTACTTC.